This T cell receptor beta chain was sequenced for a study of blood T cell repertoires in COVID-19. In the study overall: Collection of acute and convalescent COVID-19 samples took place in the United States, Italy and Spain. Sources were T cells, B-cell-depleted T cells, or PBMCs; the material itself was cDNA or gDNA.

Per the authors' pipeline: For nucleated cells, counts were estimated from reference gene primer amplification. The table came from immunoSEQ multiplex PCR; TCRdb's copy has only in-frame clones and leaves some out. V and J calls and clone size follow that table, whereas D and trimming were derived from the DNA. This sample has approximately 200,000 clones, with around 84% found just once. V lost 2 bases to trimming and J lost 2 bases, with 13 bases between them. This CDR3 region has 15 residues. CDR1 and CDR2 (germline): MDHEN, SYDVKM. For recovered donors of Cohort 3, there were two negative PCRs, clearance, or symptom resolution.

The V gene is TRBV28, the J gene TRBJ2-7; tentatively, D is TRBD2 (5 bases). The specimen sequenced was PBMCs or T cells enriched from blood (not recorded which). The clonotype originates from a young woman who had recovered from COVID-19. CDR3 residues: CASSLPRWGAYEQYF. CDR3 coding DNA: TGTGCCAGCAGTTTACCGCGCTGGGGAGCCTACGAGCAGTACTTC.